The rows below give T cell receptor beta chains drawn from one sample of a study of cytomegalovirus exposure and HLA in healthy donors. TCRdb's copy holds only in-frame clones and misses some; the assay was immunoSEQ multiplex PCR. The sample records about 170,000 clones, roughly 85% being singletons. The sequenced sample was PBMCs. The receptor set was obtained from a man in his thirties or forties in good health and CMV-seropositive. The CDR3 runs from the conserved cysteine through the conserved F or W. The D gene is left open where the match is weak. Some rows mark clone size as missing; the rest say once, few, many or name a class of expanded clone.

CDR3 DNA	CDR3 protein	clone size	J gene	V gene	D gene	CDR3 length
TGTGCCAGCCGGGACTTACTTTCCTACGAGCAGTACTTC	CASRDLLSYEQYF	-	TRBJ2-7	TRBV19	-	13
TGCGCCAGCAGCCAAGATATGGCCGTTACGGAGTTCTATGGCTACACCTTC	CASSQDMAVTEFYGYTF	-	TRBJ1-2	TRBV4-3	-	17
TGCGCCAGCAGCCAAGATTGGGGCAGGGCGAGCTCTGGAAACACCATATATTTT	CASSQDWGRASSGNTIYF	-	TRBJ1-3	TRBV4-3	-	18
TGTGCCAGCAGCTTCTCCACAGGGCAGATTCAGTACTTC	CASSFSTGQIQYF	-	TRBJ2-4	TRBV7-2	-	13
TGCGCCAGCAGTCCTTGGACCCCCGGGACAAGCCCTTTAAACACCGGGGAGCTGTTTTTT	CASSPWTPGTSPLNTGELFF	-	TRBJ2-2	TRBV4-3	-	20
TGTGCCAGCAGCTATGACAGGGTCTACGAGCAGTACTTC	CASSYDRVYEQYF	-	TRBJ2-7	TRBV5-4	TRBD1	13
TGTGCTAGTGGTTTGCCCGGGTTTGGAGAGACCCAGTACTTC	CASGLPGFGETQYF	once	TRBJ2-5	TRBV12-5	-	14
TGTGCCAGCTCACCAAGTAGTGGGCACACAGATACGCAGTATTTT	CASSPSSGHTDTQYF	-	TRBJ2-3	TRBV18	-	15
TGCAGTGTAGGGGGACTAGCGGCTAGCACAGATACGCAGTATTTT	CSVGGLAASTDTQYF	-	TRBJ2-3	TRBV29-1	TRBD2	15
TGTGCCAGCAGAGGCGAGGGTCAAGAGACCCAGTACTTC	CASRGEGQETQYF	-	TRBJ2-5	TRBV6-5	-	13
TGTGCCAGTAGTTCCACAGGGGTAGGAGGCTACACCTTC	CASSSTGVGGYTF	-	TRBJ1-2	TRBV19	TRBD1	13
TGTGCCAGTAGGGTTGGGACAGGCCGGAACACTGAAGCTTTCTTT	CASRVGTGRNTEAFF	-	TRBJ1-1	TRBV19	TRBD1	15
TGTGCCAGTAGCGGCGGGACAGGAAATGAAAAACTGTTTTTT	CASSGGTGNEKLFF	-	TRBJ1-4	TRBV19	TRBD1	14
TGTTCCAGCAGCTTAAGTAGGGAGGATGTCGAGCAGTACTTC	CSSSLSREDVEQYF	-	TRBJ2-7	TRBV7-9	-	14
TGCGCCAGCAGCTTCGACGGAGAGAACACTGAAGCTTTCTTT	CASSFDGENTEAFF	-	TRBJ1-1	TRBV5-1	-	14
TGTGCCTGGAGTCCGAAGCGACAGGGGATTCAGCCCCAGCATTTT	CAWSPKRQGIQPQHF	-	TRBJ1-5	TRBV30	TRBD1	15
TGCGCCAGCAGCTTAGGTTCGGAGGGCTATGGCTACACCTTC	CASSLGSEGYGYTF	-	TRBJ1-2	TRBV5-1	-	14
TGTGCCAGTAGTATCCCCAGGGAGGGGACTCGCTCTGGGGCCAACGTCCTGACTTTC	CASSIPREGTRSGANVLTF	-	TRBJ2-6	TRBV19	TRBD2	19
TGTGCCAGCAGCGTAGGACCGGGACTAGGCCCCCTATATACGCAGTATTTT	CASSVGPGLGPLYTQYF	-	TRBJ2-3	TRBV9	TRBD2	17
TGTGCCAGCAGTTTATCGCCAACCGGGAGGGCCCAGCATTTT	CASSLSPTGRAQHF	-	TRBJ1-5	TRBV27	-	14
TGTGCCAGCAGCTTTCATGGGACAGGGTCTAACAATGAGCAGTTCTTC	CASSFHGTGSNNEQFF	few	TRBJ2-1	TRBV5-4	TRBD1	16
TGCAGCGTTGAAACCCAGGGGGCCCACGAGCAGTACTTC	CSVETQGAHEQYF	-	TRBJ2-7	TRBV29-1	TRBD1	13
TGTGCCACCAGCAGAGATTGGACAGAGGAACATGGCTACACCTTC	CATSRDWTEEHGYTF	once	TRBJ1-2	TRBV15	-	15
TGTGCCAGCAGCGTACGAGGGATCGGCTACAATGAGCAGTTCTTC	CASSVRGIGYNEQFF	once	TRBJ2-1	TRBV9	-	15
TGTGCCAGCAGCTCCGAAGGACACCGCTCCTACAATGAGCAGTTCTTC	CASSSEGHRSYNEQFF	-	TRBJ2-1	TRBV7-3	-	16
TGTGCTAGTGGTCCCCTGGGACAGCAAGAGACCCAGTACTTC	CASGPLGQQETQYF	few	TRBJ2-5	TRBV12-5	TRBD1	14
TGTGCCAGCAGTTTATCGAAAGGGACTAGCCGCAGCGAGCAGTACTTC	CASSLSKGTSRSEQYF	-	TRBJ2-7	TRBV27	TRBD2	16
TGTGCCAGCACCGTGGGAACTAGCGATCGGGGAAACATTCAGTACTTC	CASTVGTSDRGNIQYF	-	TRBJ2-4	TRBV5-5	TRBD2	16
TGTGCCAGCAGCATTACAGGTGAGCAGTTCTTC	CASSITGEQFF	-	TRBJ2-1	TRBV11-3	-	11
TGCGCCAGCAGCCAAGCGGCAAGCGGTGCTGGTGCTAACTATGGCTACACCTTC	CASSQAASGAGANYGYTF	-	TRBJ1-2	TRBV4-1	-	18
TGTGCCAGCAGCTGGGGGACTAGTTACTACGAGCAGTACTTC	CASSWGTSYYEQYF	-	TRBJ2-7	TRBV11-3	TRBD2	14
TGCCCCAGCCGCCACAAAAATGAAAAACTGTTTTTT	CPSRHKNEKLFF	-	TRBJ1-4	TRBV23-1	-	12
TGTGCCAGCAGCCGCGGGACAGTAAATAGCAATCAGCCCCAGCATTTT	CASSRGTVNSNQPQHF	-	TRBJ1-5	TRBV6-6	TRBD1	16
TGTGCCAGCAGCTCCGAGCGGGAGAATCGAGAGACCCAGTACTTC	CASSSERENRETQYF	-	TRBJ2-5	TRBV7-9	TRBD2	15
TGTGCCAGCAGCCCCGACAGGGGCCGGGGTCGGAATGAGCAGTTCTTC	CASSPDRGRGRNEQFF	-	TRBJ2-1	TRBV7-3	TRBD1	16
TGTGCCAGCTCACCGGAAGCCGGACAGAATGAAGCTTTCTTT	CASSPEAGQNEAFF	once	TRBJ1-1	TRBV18	-	14
TGTGCCAGCAGCGTAGGTGGCGGGCCCGCCGGGGAGCTGTTTTTT	CASSVGGGPAGELFF	-	TRBJ2-2	TRBV9	-	15
TGTGCCAGCGGCGGTAACACCGGGGAGCTGTTTTTT	CASGGNTGELFF	few	TRBJ2-2	TRBV2	-	12
TGTGCCAGCAGCTCCGGGTCAGGGGTGGTAAACATTCAGTACTTC	CASSSGSGVVNIQYF	-	TRBJ2-4	TRBV6-5	-	15
TGTGCCAGCAGCTTGGGGGGAGTAACCTACAATGAGCAGTTCTTC	CASSLGGVTYNEQFF	-	TRBJ2-1	TRBV11-3	-	15
TGCGCCAGCAGCTTGTCAGCAGGGAATATGAACACTGAAGCTTTCTTT	CASSLSAGNMNTEAFF	-	TRBJ1-1	TRBV5-1	-	16
TGTGCCAGCAGCGCGACAGGAGCGAGCCACGAGCAGTACTTC	CASSATGASHEQYF	-	TRBJ2-7	TRBV7-9	-	14
TGTGCCAGCCGTCCTAGCGGTCAAGAGACCCAGTACTTC	CASRPSGQETQYF	once	TRBJ2-5	TRBV27	TRBD2	13
TGTGCCAGCAGCTACGTAGGACTTAGGAGGAACACTGAAGCTTTCTTT	CASSYVGLRRNTEAFF	-	TRBJ1-1	TRBV11-3	-	16
TGTGCCAGCAGCGCCCGACTAGCGGGAGTGTACGAGCAGTACTTC	CASSARLAGVYEQYF	-	TRBJ2-7	TRBV5-4	TRBD2	15
TGTGCCAGCAGCTTAAGTTCACAGGGGCTGAACACTGAAGCTTTCTTT	CASSLSSQGLNTEAFF	once	TRBJ1-1	TRBV7-9	TRBD1	16